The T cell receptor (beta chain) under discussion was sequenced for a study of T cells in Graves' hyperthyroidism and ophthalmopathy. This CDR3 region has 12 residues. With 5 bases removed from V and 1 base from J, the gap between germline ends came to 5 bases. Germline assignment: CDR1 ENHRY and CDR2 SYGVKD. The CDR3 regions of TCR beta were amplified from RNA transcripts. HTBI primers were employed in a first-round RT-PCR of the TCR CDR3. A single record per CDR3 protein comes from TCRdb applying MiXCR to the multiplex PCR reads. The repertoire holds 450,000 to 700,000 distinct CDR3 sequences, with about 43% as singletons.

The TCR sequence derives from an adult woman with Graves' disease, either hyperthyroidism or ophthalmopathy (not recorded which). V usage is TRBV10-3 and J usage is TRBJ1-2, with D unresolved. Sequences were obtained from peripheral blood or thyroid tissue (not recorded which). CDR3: CAISRNNYGYTF. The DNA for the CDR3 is TGTGCCATCAGTCGGAATAACTATGGCTACACCTTC.